One sample yielded the 3 T cell receptor beta chains listed below, sequenced in a study of CD8+ T cells in alopecia areata. RNA was isolated and reverse transcribed to cDNA, the sequencing template. TCRdb keeps only in-frame clones here, not all; method: immunoSEQ multiplex PCR. The data contain about 180,000 clones, about 66% of them singletons. The starting material was CD8+ T cells sorted from blood, obtained at week 0. The receptors here all came from a human donor with alopecia areata.

The chain combines TRBV5-6 with TRBJ1-6; 7 bases match TRBD1. The V gene end was trimmed by 3 bases and the J gene end by 8 bases; junction bases not matched to a gene: 14. The germline V gene encodes CDR1 SGHDT and CDR2 YYEEEE. CDR3 length: 17 amino acids. The CDR3 protein is CASSSHEVTGAHSPLHF. The CDR3 DNA sequence: TGTGCCAGCAGCTCCCACGAGGTCACAGGGGCGCATTCACCCCTCCACTTT.

This clone occurred a few times. This chain uses TRBV9 with TRBJ2-1, with D possibly TRBD2 on 5 matching bases. CDR3 length equals 13 residues. CDR1 SGDLS and CDR2 YYNGEE come from the germline V gene. Trimming cost V 0 bases and J 7 bases, with 8 bases left between them. DNA for the CDR3: TGTGCCAGCAGCGTAGCTATAGCGAATGAGCAGTTCTTC. It yields the protein CASSVAIANEQFF.

This clone came up a few times. The V call is TRBV5-1, the J call TRBJ1-2; D is undetermined. Per germline, CDR1 SGHRS and CDR2 YFSETQ. Deletions cut 0 bases from V and 0 bases from J, with 6 bases between. The CDR3 totals 14 residues. The CDR3 loop is CASSLAQTNYGYTF. DNA for the CDR3: TGCGCCAGCAGCTTGGCACAGACTAACTATGGCTACACCTTC.